This T cell receptor (beta chain) appears in the sequencing data of a study of shared clonotypes between healthy human individuals. Per germline, CDR1 GTSNPN and CDR2 SVGIG (reference sequence). The J segment lost 0 bases and the V segment lost 4 bases, leaving 15 bases of the junction unmatched. The length of the CDR3 is 18 residues. The assay was immunoSEQ multiplex PCR, and TCRdb's table has in-frame clones only and misses some. The data show over a million clones, with around 82% seen just once and 0.61% held by the top ten. The chain uses TRBV30 and TRBJ2-1; TRBD1 matches 7 bases. The sequence came from a man aged 18 to 29 in good health. Some clones in this sample may be carry-over from other donors' samples. Sequencing input: memory CD4+ T cells from PBMCs. Subset noted: CD45RA-negative fraction. CDR3 sequence reads: CAWTRGRGKTSSYNEQFF. CDR3 DNA sequence: TGTGCCTGGACTAGGGGCAGGGGGAAGACGAGCTCCTACAATGAGCAGTTCTTC.